These 6 T cell receptor beta chains were all obtained from the same sample, sequenced in a study of blood T cell repertoires in COVID-19. Sequencing was performed with immunoSEQ multiplex PCR; in TCRdb, only in-frame clones are kept and a portion is missing. The profile shows a few hundred thousand clones, 89% of them singletons. The sample taken for sequencing was PBMCs or T cells enriched from blood (not recorded which). The receptors were gathered from a woman between 50 and 59 years old who had been exposed to COVID-19.

This clone was observed a handful of times. The chain has TRBV5-4 and TRBJ1-1, with D perhaps matching TRBD1 (5 bases). This CDR3 contains 12 residues. Germline values: CDR1 SGHNT, CDR2 YYREEE (reference sequence). V was pared by 0 bases and J by 8 bases, with 8 bases between. The CDR3 bases are TGTGCCAGCAGCTTGGTACAGGAAGAAGCTTTCTTT. Translation gives CASSLVQEEAFF.

This chain connects TRBV2 to TRBJ2-2, with D maybe TRBD1 (5 bases). Per the germline V gene, CDR1 is SNHLY and CDR2 is FYNNEI. The CDR3 has 15 amino acids. Trimming shortened V by 2 bases and J by 3 bases, and 10 bases separated the two germline ends. CDR3 residues: CASSELARDTGELFF. Written as DNA, the CDR3 is TGTGCCAGCAGTGAATTGGCCAGGGACACCGGGGAGCTGTTTTTT.

The gene calls are TRBV5-1 and TRBJ2-2; TRBD1 aligns across 8 bases. From germline, CDR1 is SGHRS and CDR2 YFSETQ. The trim removed 5 bases at V and 4 bases at J, leaving 4 bases unmatched. The CDR3 runs to 14 residues. The CDR3 region is CASRTGDRTGELFF. The DNA for the CDR3 is TGCGCCAGCAGGACAGGGGACCGCACCGGGGAGCTGTTTTTT.

V is TRBV28 and J is TRBJ1-1, with D possibly being TRBD1 (5 bases). Germline values: CDR1 MDHEN, CDR2 SYDVKM. The CDR3 totals 14 residues. Trimming shortened V by 6 bases and J by 2 bases, and 13 bases separated the two germline ends. The CDR3 sequence is CASRLMDTNTEAFF. DNA of the CDR3: TGTGCCAGCAGACTAATGGACACTAACACTGAAGCTTTCTTT.

With respect to this clone: Relative to the germline gene, one junction end is altered; a read error may explain this. This rearrangement joins TRBV5-8 to TRBJ2-7, with 7 bases lining up with TRBD1. Germline assignment: CDR1 SGHTS and CDR2 YDEGEE. The CDR3 has 15 amino acids. The CDR3 bases are TGTGCCAGCAGCAAGGGACAGAACCCTACCTACGCGCAGTACTTC. This gives the protein CASSKGQNPTYAQYF.

In this sample, this clone turned up once. This chain joins TRBV5-1 and TRBJ1-6; 8 bases agree with TRBD1. V lost 4 bases to trimming and J lost 5 bases; unmatched junction nucleotides: 14. CDR3 length: 18 amino acids. CDR1 and CDR2 (germline): SGHRS, YFSETQ. The CDR3 DNA is TGCGCCAGCAGCCGCGATGGGGTGGCGACAGGGGATAATTCACCCCTCCACTTT. The encoded protein is CASSRDGVATGDNSPLHF.